This record looks at one TCR beta chain sequence and its context. Each CDR3 protein gets one entry after TCRdb re-called the RT-PCR reads with MiXCR. The data contain about 680,000 distinct CDR3 sequences, approximately 15% of them singletons. This CDR3 is built from 15 residues. In germline, CDR1 is DFQATT, CDR2 SNEGSKA (reference sequence). V trimming: 3 bases; J trimming: 2 bases; junction bases outside the gene matches: 8. This sequence was found in a female donor in good health, serving as a healthy control. The specimen was memory CD4+ T cells from blood. This chain connects TRBV20-1 to TRBJ2-3, with 7 positions matching TRBD2. The CDR3 DNA is TGCAGTGCTAGTGTGGCTAGCGGAAACACAGATACGCAGTATTTT. It codes for CSASVASGNTDTQYF.